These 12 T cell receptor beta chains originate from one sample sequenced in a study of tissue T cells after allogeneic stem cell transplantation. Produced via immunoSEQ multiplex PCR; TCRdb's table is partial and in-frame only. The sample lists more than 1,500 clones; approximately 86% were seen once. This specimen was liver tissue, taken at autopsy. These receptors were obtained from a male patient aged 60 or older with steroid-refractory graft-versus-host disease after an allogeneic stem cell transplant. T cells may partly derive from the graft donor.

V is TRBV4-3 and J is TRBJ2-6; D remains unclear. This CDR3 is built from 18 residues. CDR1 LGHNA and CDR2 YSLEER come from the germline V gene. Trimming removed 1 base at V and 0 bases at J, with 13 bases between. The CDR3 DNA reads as TGCGCCAGCAGCCAAGGTGGCAGTGAGAGCTCTGGGGCCAACGTCCTGACTTTC. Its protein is CASSQGGSESSGANVLTF.

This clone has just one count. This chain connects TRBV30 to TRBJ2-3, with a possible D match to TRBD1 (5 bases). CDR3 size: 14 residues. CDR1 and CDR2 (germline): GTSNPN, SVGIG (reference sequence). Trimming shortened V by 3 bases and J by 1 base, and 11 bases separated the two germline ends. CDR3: CAWRFRAGTDTQYF. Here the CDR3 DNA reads TGTGCCTGGAGGTTCAGGGCAGGCACAGATACGCAGTATTTT.

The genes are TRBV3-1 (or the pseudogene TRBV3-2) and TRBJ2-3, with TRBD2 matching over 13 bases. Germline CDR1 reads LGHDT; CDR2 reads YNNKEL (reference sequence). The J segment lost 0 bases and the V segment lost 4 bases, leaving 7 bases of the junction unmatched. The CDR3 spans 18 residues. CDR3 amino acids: CASSRLGTSGASTDTQYF. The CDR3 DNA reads TGTGCCAGCAGCCGACTCGGGACTAGCGGGGCTAGCACAGATACGCAGTATTTT.

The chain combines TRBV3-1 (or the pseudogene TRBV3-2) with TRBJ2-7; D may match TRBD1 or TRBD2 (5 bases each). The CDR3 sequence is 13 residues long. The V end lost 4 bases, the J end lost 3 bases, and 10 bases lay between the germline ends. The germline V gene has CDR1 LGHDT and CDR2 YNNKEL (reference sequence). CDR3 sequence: CASSPGLHYEQYF. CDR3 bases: TGTGCCAGCAGCCCGGGGCTACACTACGAGCAGTACTTC.

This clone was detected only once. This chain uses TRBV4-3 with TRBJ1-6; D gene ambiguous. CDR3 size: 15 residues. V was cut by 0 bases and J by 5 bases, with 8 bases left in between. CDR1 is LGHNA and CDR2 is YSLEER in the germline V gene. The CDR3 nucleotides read TGCGCCAGCAGCCAAGAAGGAGGGAATAATTCACCCCTCCACTTT. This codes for CASSQEGGNNSPLHF.

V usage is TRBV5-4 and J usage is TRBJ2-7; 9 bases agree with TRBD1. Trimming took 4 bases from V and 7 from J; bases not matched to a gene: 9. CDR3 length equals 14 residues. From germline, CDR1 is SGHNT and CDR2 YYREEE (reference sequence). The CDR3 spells CASSQGQGRGEQYF. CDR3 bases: TGTGCCAGCAGCCAGGGACAGGGAAGAGGAGAGCAGTACTTC.

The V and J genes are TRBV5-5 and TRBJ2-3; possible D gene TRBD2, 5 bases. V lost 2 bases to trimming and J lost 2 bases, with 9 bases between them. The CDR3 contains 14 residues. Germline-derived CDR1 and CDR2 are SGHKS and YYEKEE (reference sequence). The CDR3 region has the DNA TGTGCCAGCAGCTTTGACTATTTCACAGATACGCAGTATTTT. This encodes CASSFDYFTDTQYF.

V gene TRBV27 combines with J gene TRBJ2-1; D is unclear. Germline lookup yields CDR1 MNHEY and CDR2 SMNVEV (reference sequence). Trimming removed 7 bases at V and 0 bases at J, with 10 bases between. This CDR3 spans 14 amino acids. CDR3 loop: CASTPISSYNEQFF. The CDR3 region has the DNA TGTGCCAGCACCCCGATAAGCTCCTACAATGAGCAGTTCTTC.

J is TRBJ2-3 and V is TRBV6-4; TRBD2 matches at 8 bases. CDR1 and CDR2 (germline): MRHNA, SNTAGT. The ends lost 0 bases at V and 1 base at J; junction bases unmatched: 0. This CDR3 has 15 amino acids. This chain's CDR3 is CASSDSSGGTDTQYF. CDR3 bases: TGTGCCAGCAGTGACTCTAGCGGGGGCACAGATACGCAGTATTTT.

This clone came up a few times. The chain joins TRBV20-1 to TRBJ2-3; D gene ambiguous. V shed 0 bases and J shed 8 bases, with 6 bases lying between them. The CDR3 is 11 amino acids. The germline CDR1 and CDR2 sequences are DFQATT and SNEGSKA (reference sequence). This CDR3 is CSARDLSTQYF. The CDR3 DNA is TGCAGTGCTAGAGATCTGTCTACGCAGTATTTT.

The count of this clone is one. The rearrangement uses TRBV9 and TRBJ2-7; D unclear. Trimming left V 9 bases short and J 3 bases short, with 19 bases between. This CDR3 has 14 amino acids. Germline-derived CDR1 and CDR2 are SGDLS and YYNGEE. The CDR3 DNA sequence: TGTGCCATCGCGCTTTGGGGTTCTCTCTACGAGCAGTACTTC. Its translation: CAIALWGSLYEQYF.

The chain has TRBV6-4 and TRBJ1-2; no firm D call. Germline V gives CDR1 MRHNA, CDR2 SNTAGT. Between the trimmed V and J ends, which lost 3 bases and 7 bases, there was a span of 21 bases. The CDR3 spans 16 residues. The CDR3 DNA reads TGTGCCAGCAGTGAAAACCGGGAAGCGGTCGCAGGTGGCTACACCTTC. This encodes CASSENREAVAGGYTF.